The rows below give T cell receptor beta chains drawn from one sample of a study of beta chain features in type 1 diabetes. This table comes from immunoSEQ multiplex PCR, and its TCRdb copy is limited to in-frame clones, with some not included. This table holds 430,000 or so clones, 11% found once. Sequencing was performed on naive CD4+ T cells from blood. These receptors were collected from a woman in her late teens or twenties in good health. The CDR3 runs from the conserved cysteine through the conserved F or W.

>TRBV6-5
CASSRTGSRATQYF
>TRBV4-2
CASSQGSGASGSSDTQYF
>TRBV11-2
CASSFPGWETQYF
>TRBV5-4
CASSLRGWDGEQYF
>TRBV10-3
CAISDPANYEQYF
>TRBV15
CATSRDREGGTQYF
>TRBV19
CASSRTSGSSYEQFF
>TRBV7-9
CASSLEPGNPGANVLTF
>TRBV4-3
CASSRTGTGDGYTF
>TRBV27
CASSFRSGDTQYF
>TRBV30
CAWTSSGVYYGYTF
>TRBV4-3
CASSPWGTGSARGANVLTF
>TRBV4-1
CASSLAQNTGELFF
>TRBV29-1
CSVEGGLAGLYEQYF
>TRBV29-1
CSVLDRSPYEQYF
>TRBV7-2
CASSSYRAAQETQYF
>TRBV28
CASSRGHVHGYTF
>TRBV5-6
CASSLDRGNEQFF
>TRBV7-9
CASSPSGINEQYF
>TRBV9
CASSVGSRNSDTQYF
>TRBV4-1
CASSQENPSGGNTDTQYF
>TRBV4-2
CASSQEIRGGARSYNEQFF
>TRBV5-6
CASSFELAGYEQYF
>TRBV4-1
CASSRISDTQYF
>TRBV19
CASSMRQGHNEQFF
>TRBV7-8
CASSIGVSEQFF
>TRBV10-3
CAIRRGLADYNEQFF
>TRBV28
CASSPPDRGDEQFF
>TRBV30
CAWSAGLASSYEQYF
>TRBV7-2
CASSLRASGSYEQYF
>TRBV2
CASRQTGQTEAFF
>TRBV2
CASSEPVSYEQYF
>TRBV2
CASSERRGVFQYF
>TRBV25-1
CASSDTGGGETQYF
>TRBV5-1
CASSLVGFGTGELFF
>TRBV7-8
CASSSLGWVKSYNEQFF
>TRBV29-1
CSVGTSTEAFF
>TRBV11-3
CASRTSGRSDEQYF
>TRBV7-9
CASSSSGLELVKNIQYF
>TRBV5-1
CASSEGGRDTQYF
>TRBV27
CASRGQGVVYEQFF
>TRBV15
CATSREKGHKNIQYF
>TRBV7-2
CASSPRLAGGGETQYF
>TRBV10-3
CASSTGGETQYF
>TRBV12-5
CASAYRVLSYNEQFF
>TRBV6-1
CASSDGGTGANVLTF
>TRBV29-1
CSETGSTGELFF
>TRBV20-1
CSARGQSKAFF
>TRBV5-1
CASGGLAGAEDEQYF
>TRBV28
CASSLTGLQETQYF
>TRBV4-1
CASTWGRGQGAGETQYF
>TRBV7-2
CASSLRSNQPQHF
>TRBV4-2
CASSQVAASGNEQFF